This T cell receptor (beta chain) was recorded in a study of T cells in localized non-small cell lung cancer. Sequencing used immunoSEQ multiplex PCR; TCRdb keeps in-frame clones, though not all of them. The table shows approximately 140,000 clones, with about 90% occurring only once. Germline lookup yields CDR1 SGHVS and CDR2 FNYEAQ. Trimming removed 5 bases at V and 0 bases at J, with 10 bases between. This CDR3 is built from 14 residues. The chain employs TRBV7-6 and TRBJ2-5; D is undetermined. The sequence was obtained from an older female donor with stage I lung adenocarcinoma. Sequences were derived from peripheral blood, sampled before any cancer treatment. This CDR3 is CASSRQVDQETQYF. In nucleotides, the CDR3 is TGTGCCAGCAGCAGGCAGGTCGACCAAGAGACCCAGTACTTC.